The table lists the clone carrying this T cell receptor (beta chain) with many counts. The antigen is unknown. The CDR3 sequence is 16 residues long. The V segment lost 1 base and the J segment 0 bases; nucleotides outside the gene matches: 3. Looked up from germline, CDR1 is SGHAT and CDR2 is FQDESV (reference sequence). These data are taken from a study of Graves' ophthalmopathy and Graves' hyperthyroidism. General observations from the study: Cross-validated, the 13-signature model showed 87.88%/81.08% sensitivity/specificity, and 80%/75% in the test set.

The sequenced template was RNA, covering the TCR beta CDR3 region. Second-round multiplex PCR came after a first-round RT-PCR that employed HTBI primers. TCRdb reanalysed the multiplex PCR reads using MiXCR and keeps one entry per CDR3 protein. The sample yields about 390,000 distinct CDR3 sequences, less than 20% seen once. Hyperthyroidism patients, all newly diagnosed, had under 2 months' duration and ages of 18 to 65. Out of around 9.5 ml of fresh peripheral blood, PBMCs were obtained. V usage is TRBV11-1 and J usage is TRBJ1-2, with TRBD1 matching over 9 bases. The TCR was taken from a woman younger than 35 with stable Graves' hyperthyroidism. Sequenced input: peripheral blood. CDR3 amino acids: CASSLVRDRANYGYTF. The CDR3 DNA reads as TGTGCCAGCAGCTTAGTCAGGGACAGGGCTAACTATGGCTACACCTTC. Full variable domain (rest looked up from reference TRBV11-1 and TRBJ1-2): EAEVAQSPRYKITEKSQAVAFWCDPISGHATLYWYRQILGQGPELLVQFQDESVVDDSQLPKDRFSAERLKGVDSTLKIQPAELGDSAMYLCASSLVRDRANYGYTFGSGTRLTVV.